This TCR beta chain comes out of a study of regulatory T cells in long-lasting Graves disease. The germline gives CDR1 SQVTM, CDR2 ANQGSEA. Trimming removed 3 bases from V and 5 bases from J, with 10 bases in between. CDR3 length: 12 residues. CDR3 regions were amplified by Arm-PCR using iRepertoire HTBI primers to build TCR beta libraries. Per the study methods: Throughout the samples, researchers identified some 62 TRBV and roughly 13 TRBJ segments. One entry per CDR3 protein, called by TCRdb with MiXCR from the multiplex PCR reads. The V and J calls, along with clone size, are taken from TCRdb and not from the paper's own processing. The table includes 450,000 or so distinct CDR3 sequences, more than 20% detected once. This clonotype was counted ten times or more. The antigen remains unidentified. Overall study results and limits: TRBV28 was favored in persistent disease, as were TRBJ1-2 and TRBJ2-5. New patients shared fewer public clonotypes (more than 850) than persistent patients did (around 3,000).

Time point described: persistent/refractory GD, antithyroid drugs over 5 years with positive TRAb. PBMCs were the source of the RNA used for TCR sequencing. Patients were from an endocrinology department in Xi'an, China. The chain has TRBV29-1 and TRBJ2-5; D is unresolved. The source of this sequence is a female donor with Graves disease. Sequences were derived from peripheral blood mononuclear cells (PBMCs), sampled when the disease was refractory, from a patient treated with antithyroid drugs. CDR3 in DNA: TGCAGCGTTGACTGGCTAAGTGAGACCCAGTACTTC. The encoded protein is CSVDWLSETQYF.